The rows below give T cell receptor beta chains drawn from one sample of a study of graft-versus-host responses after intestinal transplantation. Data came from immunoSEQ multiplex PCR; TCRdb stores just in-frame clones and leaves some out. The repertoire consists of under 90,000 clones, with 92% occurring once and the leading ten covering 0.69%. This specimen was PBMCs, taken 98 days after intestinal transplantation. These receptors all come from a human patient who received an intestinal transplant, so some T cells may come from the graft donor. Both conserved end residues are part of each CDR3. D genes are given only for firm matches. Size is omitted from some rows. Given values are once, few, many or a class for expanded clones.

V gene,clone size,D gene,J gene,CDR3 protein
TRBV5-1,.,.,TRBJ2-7,CASSSNSGSPYEQYF
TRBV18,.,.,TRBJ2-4,CASSPLRHRAGAKNIQYF
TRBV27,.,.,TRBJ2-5,CASSGRRRSGETQYF
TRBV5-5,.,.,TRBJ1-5,CASSFWGVGQPQHF
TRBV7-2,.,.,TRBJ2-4,CASSLGTAKNIQYF
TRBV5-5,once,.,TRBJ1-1,CASSPPGLGWTEAFF
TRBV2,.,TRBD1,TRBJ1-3,CATPKTGTSGNTIYF
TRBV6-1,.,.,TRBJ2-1,CASSEAITKYNEQFF
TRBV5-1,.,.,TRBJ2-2,CASSLILDGSTLKNTGELFF
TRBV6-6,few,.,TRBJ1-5,CASSYSGSNQPQHF
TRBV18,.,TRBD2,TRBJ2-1,CASSPMASGYNEQFF
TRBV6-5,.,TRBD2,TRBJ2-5,CASSSGLVFLQETQYF
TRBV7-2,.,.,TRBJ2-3,CASSLVSWGGSTDTQYF
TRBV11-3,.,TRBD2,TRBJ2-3,CASSLSFGLAGSASTDTQYF
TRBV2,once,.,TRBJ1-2,CASSSPLGRGYYGYTF
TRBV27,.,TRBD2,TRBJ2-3,CASSPTSGGTDTQYF
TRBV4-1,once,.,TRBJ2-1,CASSRDYNEQFF
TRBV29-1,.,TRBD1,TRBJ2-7,CSVEGTGAIDYEQYF
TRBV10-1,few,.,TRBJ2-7,CASSESTGSEQYF
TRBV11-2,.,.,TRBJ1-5,CASSLDLSQPQHF
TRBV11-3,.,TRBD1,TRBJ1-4,CASSLSGRGRVATTNEKLFF
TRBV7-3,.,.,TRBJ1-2,CASSSAGGYGYTF
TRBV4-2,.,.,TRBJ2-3,CASSQVTGSGPDTQYF
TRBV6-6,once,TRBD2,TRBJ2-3,CASSRAGITDTQYF
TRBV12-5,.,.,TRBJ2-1,CASGLRWWRGGGVEQFF
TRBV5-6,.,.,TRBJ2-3,CASSLPSEDTQYF
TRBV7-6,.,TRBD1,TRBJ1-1,CASSPRTGSTEAFF
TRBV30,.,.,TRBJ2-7,CAWSARLVGEQYF
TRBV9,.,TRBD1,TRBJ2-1,CASSARGQGAINEQFF
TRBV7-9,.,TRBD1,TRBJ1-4,CASSFRDRDEKLFF
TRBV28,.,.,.,CASSLYAGGPYEQYF
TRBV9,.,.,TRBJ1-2,CASSPHSGDYGYTF
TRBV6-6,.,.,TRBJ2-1,CASSSWGEGLGEQFF
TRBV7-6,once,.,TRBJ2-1,CASSLGGGSNEQFF
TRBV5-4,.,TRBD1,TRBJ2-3,CASSSLDREADTQYF
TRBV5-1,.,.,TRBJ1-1,CAGSFGTGNTEAFF
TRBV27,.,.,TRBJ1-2,CASSLGPLAGYTF
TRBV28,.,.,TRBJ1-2,CASATLGVNYGYTF
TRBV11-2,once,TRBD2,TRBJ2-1,CASSSGTSFGEYNEQFF
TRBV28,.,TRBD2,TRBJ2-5,CASRLAGVGETQYF
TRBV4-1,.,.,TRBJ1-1,CASSQEPGSGEAFF
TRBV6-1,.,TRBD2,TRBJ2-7,CASSEIGLAGVQYF
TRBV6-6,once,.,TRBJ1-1,CASSYLGGELNTEAFF
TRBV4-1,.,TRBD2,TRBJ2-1,CASSRSPSGGGDEQFF
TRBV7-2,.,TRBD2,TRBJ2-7,CASSPRRLAGGPVEQYF
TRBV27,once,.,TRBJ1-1,CASRTQANTEAFF
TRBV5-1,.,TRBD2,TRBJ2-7,CASSGTSGRGSYEQYF
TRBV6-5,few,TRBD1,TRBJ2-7,CASSFSGTASYEQYF
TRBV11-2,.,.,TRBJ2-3,CASSLAVRVESDTQYF
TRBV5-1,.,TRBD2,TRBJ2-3,CASSLEGVGTSQDTQYF